This T cell receptor (beta chain) derives from a study of OX40 agonist ivuxolimab in advanced cancers. Study-wide background: Partial responses were achieved by three patients, one with hepatocellular carcinoma and two with cutaneous melanoma. Broader study findings: Expanded peripheral T cells had an undetermined antigen specificity. Averaging showed that CD8+ T cells had more expanded clones than CD4+ did.

V was clipped by 6 bases and J by 6 bases; unmatched bases: 16. This CDR3 is built from 16 residues. From germline, CDR1 is LNHDA and CDR2 SQIVND (reference sequence). Libraries were prepared by immunoSEQ multiplex PCR; TCRdb keeps only in-frame clonotypes and omits some of them. This table holds more than 50,000 clones, 89% found once. A note on this clone: What it recognizes is unknown.

The rearrangement uses TRBV19 and TRBJ1-1, with 7 nucleotides matching TRBD1. The material sequenced was CD4+ or CD8+ T cells sorted from blood, taken in a trial of the OX40 agonist ivuxolimab. This TCR came from an adult with an advanced solid tumor such as melanoma, head and neck, liver or kidney cancer. The CDR3 spells CASSQKKDRESPEAFF. CDR3 in DNA: TGTGCCAGTAGCCAAAAGAAAGACAGGGAATCCCCTGAAGCTTTCTTT.